These T cell receptor beta chains were read from a single sample in a study of shared clonotypes between healthy human individuals. Generated by immunoSEQ multiplex PCR, the TCRdb table keeps only in-frame clones and is missing some. The data contain roughly 2.5 million clones, 90% to 95% of them singletons. Specimen: naive CD4+ T cells sorted from blood. These receptors all stem from a man between 18 and 29 years old in good health. The CDR3 runs from the conserved cysteine through the conserved F or W. The D gene is left open where the match is weak. The size of a clone is reported for some rows only, either as once, few or many, or as a class for expanded clones.

V	D	J	size	DNA	CDR3
TRBV21-1	-	TRBJ1-2	once	TGTGCCAGCAGCCCCGGGTACACTTATGGCTACACCTTC	CASSPGYTYGYTF
TRBV2	-	TRBJ2-3	once	TGTGCCAGGACTACAGATACGCAGTATTTT	CARTTDTQYF
TRBV4-1	-	TRBJ2-4	once	TGCGCCAGCAGCCAAGTAGCTCCGGGGCGAAGAGACATTCAGTACTTC	CASSQVAPGRRDIQYF
TRBV9	TRBD2	TRBJ2-5	-	TGTGCCAGCAGCGTAGGAGGTAGCGGGGAAGGCTTCCAAGAGACCCAGTACTTC	CASSVGGSGEGFQETQYF
TRBV4-1	-	TRBJ2-6	-	TGCGCCAGCAGCCAAGTGTGGGAAGAGGCGCGAGGGGCCAACGTCCTGACTTTC	CASSQVWEEARGANVLTF
TRBV12-5	-	TRBJ2-7	few	TGTGCTAGTGGTTTGGCGCTAGGACAGCCCTACGAGCAGTACTTC	CASGLALGQPYEQYF
TRBV7-2	TRBD2	TRBJ2-3	-	TGTGCCAGCAGCTTAGGACTAGCGGGAGGGACAGATACGCAGTATTTT	CASSLGLAGGTDTQYF
TRBV2	-	TRBJ2-3	-	TGTGCCAGCAGTCCTCAGCGGGTTACTAGCACAGATACGCAGTATTTT	CASSPQRVTSTDTQYF
TRBV27	TRBD2	TRBJ2-1	once	TGTGCCAGCAGTTCGATAGCGGGAGTGAAATACAATGAGCAGTTCTTC	CASSSIAGVKYNEQFF
TRBV7-2	-	TRBJ2-3	-	TGTGCCAGCAGCAGGGTCAGCACAGATACGCAGTATTTT	CASSRVSTDTQYF
TRBV19	-	TRBJ1-2	once	TGTGCCAGTAACGGAAACGGCGAGAACTATGGCTACACCTTC	CASNGNGENYGYTF
TRBV10-3	-	TRBJ2-7	-	TGTGCCATCAGTTGGACAGCCTCCTACGAGCAGTACTTC	CAISWTASYEQYF
TRBV6-1	TRBD1	TRBJ1-5	-	TGTGCCAGCGGAAGAGGACAGGCCAGTGATCAGCCCCAGCATTTT	CASGRGQASDQPQHF
TRBV27	-	TRBJ1-4	-	TGTGCCAGCAGTCCCCCATCGTTGGGAAGGGAAAAACTGTTTTTT	CASSPPSLGREKLFF
TRBV19	-	TRBJ2-5	-	TGTGCCAGTCCATATCCCCCGATGAGGGAAGAGACCCAGTACTTC	CASPYPPMREETQYF
TRBV28	TRBD1	TRBJ2-2	-	TGTGCCAGCAGTTCGGACAGGGGCGGCACCGGGGAGCTGTTTTTT	CASSSDRGGTGELFF
TRBV9	-	TRBJ1-2	-	TGTGCCAGCAGCGTAGCTCTGCCAGGGCATGGCTACACCTTC	CASSVALPGHGYTF
TRBV6-5	-	TRBJ1-1	-	TGTGCCAGCACCCAGGGGACTGAAGCTTTCTTT	CASTQGTEAFF
TRBV30	-	TRBJ1-5	-	TGTGCCTGGAGTCCTCTGTGGGGGCCCAATCAGCCCCAGCATTTT	CAWSPLWGPNQPQHF
TRBV5-4	-	TRBJ2-1	-	TGTGCCAGCAGTCGGGATCTGCCCCGTGAGCAGTTCTTC	CASSRDLPREQFF
TRBV11-2	-	TRBJ2-2	-	TGTGCCAGCAGCTTGGAGGACGTAGGTAACACCGGGGAGCTGTTTTTT	CASSLEDVGNTGELFF